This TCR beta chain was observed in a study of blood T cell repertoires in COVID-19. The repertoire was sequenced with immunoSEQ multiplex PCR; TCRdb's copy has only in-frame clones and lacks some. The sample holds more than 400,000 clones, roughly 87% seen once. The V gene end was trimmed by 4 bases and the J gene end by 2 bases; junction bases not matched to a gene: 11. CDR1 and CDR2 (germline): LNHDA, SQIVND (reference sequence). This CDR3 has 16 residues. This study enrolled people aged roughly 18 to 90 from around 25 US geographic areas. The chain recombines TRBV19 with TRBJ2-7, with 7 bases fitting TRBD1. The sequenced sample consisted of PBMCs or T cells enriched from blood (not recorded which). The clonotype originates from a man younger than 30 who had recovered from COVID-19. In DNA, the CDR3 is TGTGCCAGTAGTAGGACGGCAGGGGGTCGCGCCTACGAGCAGTACTTC. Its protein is CASSRTAGGRAYEQYF.